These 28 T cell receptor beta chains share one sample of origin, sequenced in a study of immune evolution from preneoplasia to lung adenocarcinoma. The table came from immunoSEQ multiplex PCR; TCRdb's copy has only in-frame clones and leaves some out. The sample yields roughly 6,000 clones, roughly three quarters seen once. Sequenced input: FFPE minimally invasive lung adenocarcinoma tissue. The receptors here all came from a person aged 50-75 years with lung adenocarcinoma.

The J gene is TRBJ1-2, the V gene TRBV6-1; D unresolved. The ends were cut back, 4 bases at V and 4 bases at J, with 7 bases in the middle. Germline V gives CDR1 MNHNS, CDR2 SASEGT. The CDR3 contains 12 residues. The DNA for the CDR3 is TGTGCCAGCAGTGTAAGGAGCTATGGCTACACCTTC. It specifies CASSVRSYGYTF.

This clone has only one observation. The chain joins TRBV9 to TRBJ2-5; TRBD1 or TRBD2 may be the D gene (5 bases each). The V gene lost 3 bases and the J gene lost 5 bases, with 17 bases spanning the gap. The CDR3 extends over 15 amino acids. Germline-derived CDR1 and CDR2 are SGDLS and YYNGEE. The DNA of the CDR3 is TGTGCCAGCAGCGACGAGGGGCGCTACGGGGAGACCCAGTACTTC. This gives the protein CASSDEGRYGETQYF. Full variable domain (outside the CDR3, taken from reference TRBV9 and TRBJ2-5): DSGVTQTPKHLITATGQRVTLRCSPRSGDLSVYWYQQSLDQGLQFLIQYYNGEERAKGNILERFSAQQFPDLHSELNLSSLELGDSALYFCASSDEGRYGETQYFGPGTRLLVL.

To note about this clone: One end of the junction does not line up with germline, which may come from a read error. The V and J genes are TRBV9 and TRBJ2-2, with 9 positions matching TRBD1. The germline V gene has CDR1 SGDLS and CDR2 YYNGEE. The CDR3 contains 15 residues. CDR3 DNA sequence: TGTGCCAGCAGTGAGGGACAGGGACTAAACCGGGGAGCTGTTTTT. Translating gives CASSEGQGLNRGAVF. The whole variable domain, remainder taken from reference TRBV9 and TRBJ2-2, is DSGVTQTPKHLITATGQRVTLRCSPRSGDLSVYWYQQSLDQGLQFLIQYYNGEERAKGNILERFSAQQFPDLHSELNLSSLELGDSALYFCASSEGQGLNRGAVFGEGSRLTVL.

The CDR3 bases are TGTGCCAGCAGCCCGCGGGACAGGGAGGTAACCGGGGAGCTGTTTTTT. This encodes CASSPRDREVTGELFF. The chain joins TRBV9 to TRBJ2-2; 9 nucleotides agree with TRBD1. With 4 bases clipped from V and 5 bases from J, the junction kept 9 bases outside the gene matches. The CDR3 contains 16 residues. Per germline, CDR1 SGDLS and CDR2 YYNGEE.

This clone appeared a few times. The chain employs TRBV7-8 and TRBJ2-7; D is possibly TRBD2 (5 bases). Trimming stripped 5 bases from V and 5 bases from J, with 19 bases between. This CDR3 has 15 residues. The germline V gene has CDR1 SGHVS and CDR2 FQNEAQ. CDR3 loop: CASSPLDGIEDEQYF. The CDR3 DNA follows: TGTGCCAGCAGCCCCCTTGACGGGATTGAAGACGAGCAGTACTTC.

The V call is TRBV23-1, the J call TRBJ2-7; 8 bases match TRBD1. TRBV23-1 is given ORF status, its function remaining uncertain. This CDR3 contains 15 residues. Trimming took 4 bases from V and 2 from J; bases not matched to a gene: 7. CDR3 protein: CASSRPGQATYEQYF. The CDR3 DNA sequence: TGCGCCAGCAGTCGCCCGGGACAGGCAACCTACGAGCAGTACTTC.

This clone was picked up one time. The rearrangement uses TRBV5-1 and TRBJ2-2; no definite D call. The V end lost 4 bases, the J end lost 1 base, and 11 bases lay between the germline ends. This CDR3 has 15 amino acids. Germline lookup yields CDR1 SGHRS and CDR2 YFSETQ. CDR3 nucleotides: TGCGCCAGCAGCGAGTCAAGGAGGAACACCGGGGAGCTGTTTTTT. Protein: CASSESRRNTGELFF.

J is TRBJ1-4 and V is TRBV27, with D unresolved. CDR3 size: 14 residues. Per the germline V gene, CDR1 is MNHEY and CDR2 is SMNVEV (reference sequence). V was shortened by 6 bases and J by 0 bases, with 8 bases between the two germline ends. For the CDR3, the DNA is TGTGCCAGCAGAAGGGCCGCAACTAATGAAAAACTGTTTTTT. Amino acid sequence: CASRRAATNEKLFF.

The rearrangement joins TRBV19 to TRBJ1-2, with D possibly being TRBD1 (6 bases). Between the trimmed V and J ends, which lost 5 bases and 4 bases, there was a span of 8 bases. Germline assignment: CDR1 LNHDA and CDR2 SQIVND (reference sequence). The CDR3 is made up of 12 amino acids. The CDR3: CASSSTGYGYTF. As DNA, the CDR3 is TGTGCCAGTAGTTCGACAGGCTATGGCTACACCTTC.

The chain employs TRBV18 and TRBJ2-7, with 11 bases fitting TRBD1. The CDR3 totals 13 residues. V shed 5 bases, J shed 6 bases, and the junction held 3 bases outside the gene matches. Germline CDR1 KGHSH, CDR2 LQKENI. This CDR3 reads CASSGTGGFEQYF. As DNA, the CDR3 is TGTGCCAGCTCAGGGACAGGGGGGTTCGAGCAGTACTTC.

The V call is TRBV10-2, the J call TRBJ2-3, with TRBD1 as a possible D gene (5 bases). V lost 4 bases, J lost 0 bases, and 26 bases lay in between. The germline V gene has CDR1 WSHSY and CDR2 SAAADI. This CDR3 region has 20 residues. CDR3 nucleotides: TGCGCCAGCAGTGGTCAGACAGAGTCCCACCTCTACCATAGCACAGATACGCAGTATTTT. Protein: CASSGQTESHLYHSTDTQYF.

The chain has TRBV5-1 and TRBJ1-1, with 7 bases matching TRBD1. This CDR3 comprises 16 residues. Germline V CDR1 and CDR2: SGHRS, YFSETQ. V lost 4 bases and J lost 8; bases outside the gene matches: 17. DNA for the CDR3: TGCGCCAGCAGCGCCTCAGGGGGGGCGCGGAAGGAAGAAGCTTTCTTT. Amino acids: CASSASGGARKEEAFF. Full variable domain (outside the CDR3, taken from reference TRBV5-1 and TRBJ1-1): KAGVTQTPRYLIKTRGQQVTLSCSPISGHRSVSWYQQTPGQGLQFLFEYFSETQRNKGNFPGRFSGRQFSNSRSEMNVSTLELGDSALYLCASSASGGARKEEAFFGQGTRLTVV.

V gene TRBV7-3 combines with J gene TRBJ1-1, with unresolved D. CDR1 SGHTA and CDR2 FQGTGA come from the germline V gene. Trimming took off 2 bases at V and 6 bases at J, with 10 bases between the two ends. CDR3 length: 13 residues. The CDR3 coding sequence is TGTGCCAGCAGCTTAGAAGTGGGCGCTGAAGCTTTCTTT. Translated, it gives CASSLEVGAEAFF.

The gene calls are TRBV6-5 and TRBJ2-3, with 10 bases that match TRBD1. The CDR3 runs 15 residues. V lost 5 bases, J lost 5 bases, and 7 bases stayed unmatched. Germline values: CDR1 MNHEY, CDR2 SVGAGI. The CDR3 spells CASSNRQGAGDTQYF. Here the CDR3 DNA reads TGTGCCAGCAGTAACAGACAGGGGGCTGGAGATACGCAGTATTTT.

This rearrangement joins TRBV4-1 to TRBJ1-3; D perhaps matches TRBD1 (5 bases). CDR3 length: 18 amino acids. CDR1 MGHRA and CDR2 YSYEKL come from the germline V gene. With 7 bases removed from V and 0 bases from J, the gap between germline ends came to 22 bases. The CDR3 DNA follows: TGCGCCAGCAATCCCCACCTGATCGGGGGACCCTCTGGAAACACCATATATTTT. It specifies CASNPHLIGGPSGNTIYF.

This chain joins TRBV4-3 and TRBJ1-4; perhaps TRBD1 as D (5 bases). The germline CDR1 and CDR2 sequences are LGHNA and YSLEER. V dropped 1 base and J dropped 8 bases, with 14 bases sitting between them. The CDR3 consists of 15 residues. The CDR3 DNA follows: TGCGCCAGCAGCCAAGGGGACTACGGAGGGGAAAAACTGTTTTTT. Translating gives CASSQGDYGGEKLFF.

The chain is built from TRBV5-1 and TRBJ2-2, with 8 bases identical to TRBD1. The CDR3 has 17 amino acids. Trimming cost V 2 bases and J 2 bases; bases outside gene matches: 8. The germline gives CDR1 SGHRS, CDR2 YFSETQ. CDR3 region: CASSFGQGAGNTGELFF. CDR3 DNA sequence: TGCGCCAGCAGCTTCGGCCAGGGGGCGGGAAACACCGGGGAGCTGTTTTTT.

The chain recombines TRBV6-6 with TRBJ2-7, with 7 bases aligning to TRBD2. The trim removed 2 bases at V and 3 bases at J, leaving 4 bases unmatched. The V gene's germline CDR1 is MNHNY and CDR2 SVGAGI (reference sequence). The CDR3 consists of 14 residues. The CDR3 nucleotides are TGTGCCAGCAGTTACCCGGGACTAAACTACGAGCAGTACTTC. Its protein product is CASSYPGLNYEQYF.

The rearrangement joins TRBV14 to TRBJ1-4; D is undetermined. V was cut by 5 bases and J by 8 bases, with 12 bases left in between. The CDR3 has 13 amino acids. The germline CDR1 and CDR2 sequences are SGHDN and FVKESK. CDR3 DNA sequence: TGTGCCAGCAGCGTGCTCCTTTGGGAAAAACTGTTTTTT. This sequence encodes CASSVLLWEKLFF.

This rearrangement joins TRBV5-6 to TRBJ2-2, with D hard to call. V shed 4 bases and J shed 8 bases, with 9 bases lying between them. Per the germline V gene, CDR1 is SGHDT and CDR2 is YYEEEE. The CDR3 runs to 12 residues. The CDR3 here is CASSPPIGELFF. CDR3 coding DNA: TGTGCCAGCAGCCCGCCGATAGGGGAGCTGTTTTTT.

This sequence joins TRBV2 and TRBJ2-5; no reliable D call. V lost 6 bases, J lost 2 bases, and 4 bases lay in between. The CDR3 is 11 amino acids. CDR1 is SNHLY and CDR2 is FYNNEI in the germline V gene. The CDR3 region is CASRLQETQYF. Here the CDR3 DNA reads TGTGCCAGCAGACTACAAGAGACCCAGTACTTC.

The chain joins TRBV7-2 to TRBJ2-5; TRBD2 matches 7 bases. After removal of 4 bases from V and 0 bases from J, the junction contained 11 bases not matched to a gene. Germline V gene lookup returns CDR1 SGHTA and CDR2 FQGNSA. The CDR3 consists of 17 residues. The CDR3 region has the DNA TGTGCCAGCAGCTCGAACCCTCCGGGGGGAAACCAAGAGACCCAGTACTTC. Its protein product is CASSSNPPGGNQETQYF.

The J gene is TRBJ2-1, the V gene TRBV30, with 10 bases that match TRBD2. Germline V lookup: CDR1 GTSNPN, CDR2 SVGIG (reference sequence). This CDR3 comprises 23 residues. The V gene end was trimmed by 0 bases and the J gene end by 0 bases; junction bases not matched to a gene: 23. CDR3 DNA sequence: TGTGCCTGGAGTGTACTTTCCCCCCATCTAGCGGGAGCGGCCGACCCCTCCTACAATGAGCAGTTCTTC. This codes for CAWSVLSPHLAGAADPSYNEQFF.

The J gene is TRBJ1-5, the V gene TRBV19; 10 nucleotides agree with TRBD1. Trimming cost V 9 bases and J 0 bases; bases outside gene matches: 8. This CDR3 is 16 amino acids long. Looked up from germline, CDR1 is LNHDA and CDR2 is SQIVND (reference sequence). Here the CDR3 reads CASGNRDRGSNQPQHF. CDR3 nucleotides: TGTGCCAGCGGGAATAGGGACAGGGGTAGCAATCAGCCCCAGCATTTT.

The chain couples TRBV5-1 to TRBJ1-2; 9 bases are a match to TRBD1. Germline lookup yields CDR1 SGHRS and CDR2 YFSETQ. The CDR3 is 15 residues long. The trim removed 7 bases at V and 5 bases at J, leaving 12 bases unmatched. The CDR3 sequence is CASRSTGGTTYGYTF. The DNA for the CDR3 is TGCGCCAGCCGATCGACAGGGGGAACAACTTATGGCTACACCTTC. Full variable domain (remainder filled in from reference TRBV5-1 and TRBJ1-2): KAGVTQTPRYLIKTRGQQVTLSCSPISGHRSVSWYQQTPGQGLQFLFEYFSETQRNKGNFPGRFSGRQFSNSRSEMNVSTLELGDSALYLCASRSTGGTTYGYTFGSGTRLTVV.

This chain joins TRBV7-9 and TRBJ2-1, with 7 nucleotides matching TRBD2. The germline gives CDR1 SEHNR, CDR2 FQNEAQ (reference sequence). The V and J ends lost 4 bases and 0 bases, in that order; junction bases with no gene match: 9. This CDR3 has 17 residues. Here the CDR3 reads CASSSVGGRGSYNEQFF. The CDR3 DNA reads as TGTGCCAGCAGCTCGGTTGGGGGGAGGGGCTCCTACAATGAGCAGTTCTTC. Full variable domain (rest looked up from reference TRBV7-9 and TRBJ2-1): DTGVSQNPRHKITKRGQNVTFRCDPISEHNRLYWYRQTLGQGPEFLTYFQNEAQLEKSRLLSDRFSAERPKGSFSTLEIQRTEQGDSAMYLCASSSVGGRGSYNEQFFGPGTRLTVL.

The CDR3 sequence: CASSPPSGTGEQYF. For the CDR3, the DNA is TGTGCCAGCTCACCACCTAGCGGGACTGGAGAGCAGTACTTC. The chain is built from TRBV18 and TRBJ2-7; TRBD2 matches at 8 bases. V lost 0 bases, J lost 7 bases, and 5 bases stayed unmatched. Germline values: CDR1 KGHSH, CDR2 LQKENI. This CDR3 has 14 residues.

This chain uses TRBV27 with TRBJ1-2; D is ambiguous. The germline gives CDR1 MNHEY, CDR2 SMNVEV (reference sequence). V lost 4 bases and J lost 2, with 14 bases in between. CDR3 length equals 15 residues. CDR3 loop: CASSSLEARNYGYTF. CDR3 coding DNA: TGTGCCAGCAGTTCGTTGGAGGCTCGGAACTATGGCTACACCTTC.